The clone carrying this T cell receptor beta chain came up many times. An end of the junction does not agree with germline; a read error may underlie this. This entry is derived from a study of immune characterization of retroperitoneal liposarcoma. MiXCR was run by TCRdb on the PCR reads, yielding one entry per CDR3 protein. The table lists around 13,000 distinct CDR3 sequences, over 45% of them singletons, with around 12% in the top ten. CDR3 length: 14 residues. From germline, CDR1 is SGHVS and CDR2 FNYEAQ. J is TRBJ2-1 and V is TRBV7-6; 8 bases map to TRBD2. The material sequenced was tumor tissue. The source of this sequence is a female donor with retroperitoneal liposarcoma. The CDR3 is CASSLEEVRGAQFF. The DNA for the CDR3 is TGTGCTAGCAGCTTAGAGGAGGTGCGGGGGGCCCAGTTCTTC. Variable domain in full (rest from reference TRBV7-6 and TRBJ2-1): GAGVSQSPRYKVTKRGQDVALRCDPISGHVSLYWYRQALGQGPEFLTYFNYEAQQDKSGLPNDRFSAERPEGSISTLTIQRTEQRDSAMYRCASSLEEVRGAQFFGPGTRLTVL.